This TCR beta chain was identified during a study of PD-1 blockade in mismatch repair-deficient tumors. Study-wide context: Patients had around 12 mismatch repair-deficient cancer types, all previously treated and progressing. Regarding the study as a whole: Tumor-resident clones, often absent from pretreatment blood, expanded after pembrolizumab and then contracted.

The CDR3 sequence is 16 residues long. V trimming: 3 bases; J trimming: 0 bases; junction bases outside the gene matches: 7. The germline gives CDR1 SEHNR, CDR2 FQNEAQ (reference sequence). Assay: immunoSEQ multiplex PCR; the TCRdb copy retains only in-frame clones and omits some. The sample shows around 38,000 clones, roughly 83% of them seen only once. This clone occurred a few times. The antigen is not known. The chain has TRBV7-9 and TRBJ1-1, with TRBD1 matching 7 bases. This sequence originates from an adult with mismatch repair-deficient cancer. This sample comprised peripheral blood, obtained 4 weeks after starting pembrolizumab. The CDR3 DNA sequence: TGTGCCAGCAGCTTGGTACCCGGGACAGTGAACACTGAAGCTTTCTTT. It translates to CASSLVPGTVNTEAFF. The entire variable domain, with the rest obtained from reference TRBV7-9 and TRBJ1-1, is as follows: DTGVSQNPRHKITKRGQNVTFRCDPISEHNRLYWYRQTLGQGPEFLTYFQNEAQLEKSRLLSDRFSAERPKGSFSTLEIQRTEQGDSAMYLCASSLVPGTVNTEAFFGQGTRLTVV.